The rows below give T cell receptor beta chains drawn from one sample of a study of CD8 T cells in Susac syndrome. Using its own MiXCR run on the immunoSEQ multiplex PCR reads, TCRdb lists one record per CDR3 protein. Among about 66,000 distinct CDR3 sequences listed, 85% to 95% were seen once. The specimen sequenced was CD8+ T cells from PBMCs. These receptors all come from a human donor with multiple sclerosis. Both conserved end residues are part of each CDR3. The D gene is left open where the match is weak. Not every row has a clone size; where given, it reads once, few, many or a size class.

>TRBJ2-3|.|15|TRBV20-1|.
CSARAYRAPTDTQYF
TGCAGTGCTAGAGCATACAGGGCCCCCACAGATACGCAGTATTTT
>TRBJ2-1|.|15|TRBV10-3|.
CAISFTNKAGNEQFF
TGTGCCATCTCCTTTACCAACAAGGCGGGGAATGAGCAGTTCTTC
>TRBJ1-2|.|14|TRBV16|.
CASSPPGVRDGYTF
TGTGCCAGCAGCCCGCCAGGGGTAAGGGATGGCTACACCTTC
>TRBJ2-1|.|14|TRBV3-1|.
CASSLSSGLPLRFF
TGTGCCAGCAGCCTATCCTCTGGCCTCCCCTTACGGTTCTTC
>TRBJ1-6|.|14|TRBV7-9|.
CASSLGNGDSPLHF
TGTGCCAGCAGCTTGGGGAATGGAGATTCACCCCTCCACTTT
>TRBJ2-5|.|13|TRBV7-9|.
CALGGALQETQYF
TGTGCCCTGGGCGGGGCCCTACAAGAGACCCAGTACTTC
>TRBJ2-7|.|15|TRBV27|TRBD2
CASSYGGGSSYEQYF
TGTGCCAGCAGTTACGGCGGGGGGAGCTCCTACGAGCAGTACTTC
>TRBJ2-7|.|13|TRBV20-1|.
CSARAPSAYEQYF
TGCAGTGCTAGAGCCCCTAGCGCATACGAGCAGTACTTC
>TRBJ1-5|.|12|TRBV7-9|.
CASSLEARPQHF
TGTGCCAGCAGCTTAGAGGCTCGGCCCCAGCATTTT
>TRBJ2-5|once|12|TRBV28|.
CASRRSQETQYF
TGTGCCTCCCGACGTAGTCAAGAGACCCAGTACTTC
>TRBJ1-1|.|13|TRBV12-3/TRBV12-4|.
CASTWVRGTEAFF
TGTGCCAGCACCTGGGTAAGGGGCACTGAAGCTTTCTTT
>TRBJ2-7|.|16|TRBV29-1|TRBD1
CSVEEGKTGETYEQYF
TGCAGCGTTGAAGAGGGGAAGACAGGGGAAACCTACGAGCAGTACTTC
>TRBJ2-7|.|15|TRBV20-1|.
CSAPPRGRGNYEQYF
TGCAGTGCCCCTCCCCGGGGTCGGGGTAACTACGAGCAGTACTTC
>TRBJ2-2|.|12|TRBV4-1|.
CASSDGVGELFF
TGCGCCAGCAGCGATGGGGTCGGGGAGCTGTTTTTT
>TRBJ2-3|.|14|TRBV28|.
CASSFVLGTDTQYF
TGTGCCAGCAGTTTCGTTCTGGGTACAGATACGCAGTATTTT
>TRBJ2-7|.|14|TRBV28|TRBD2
CASAPSGTPYEQYF
TGTGCCAGCGCACCTAGCGGGACCCCCTACGAGCAGTACTTC
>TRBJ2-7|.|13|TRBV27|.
CASSLRGSYEQYF
TGTGCCAGCAGTCTCAGGGGCTCCTACGAGCAGTACTTC
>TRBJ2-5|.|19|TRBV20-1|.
CSARDLDKRNGSPSETQYF
TGCAGTGCTAGAGACCTAGATAAAAGGAACGGCTCACCGTCAGAGACCCAGTACTTC
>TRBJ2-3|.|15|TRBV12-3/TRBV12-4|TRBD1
CASRLGTEPPDTQYF
TGTGCCAGCAGACTCGGGACAGAGCCCCCAGATACGCAGTATTTT
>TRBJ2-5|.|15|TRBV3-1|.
CASSQFETGQETQYF
TGTGCCAGCAGCCAATTCGAGACAGGCCAAGAGACCCAGTACTTC
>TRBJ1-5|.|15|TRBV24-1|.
CATSDPDSEGQPQHF
TGTGCCACCAGTGACCCGGACTCGGAAGGTCAGCCCCAGCATTTT
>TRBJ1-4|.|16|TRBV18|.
CASSPPNGRPGEKLFF
TGTGCCAGCTCACCCCCCAACGGGCGACCGGGGGAAAAACTGTTTTTT
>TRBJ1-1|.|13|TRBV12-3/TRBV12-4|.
CASSLSEGTEAFF
TGTGCCAGCAGTTTAAGCGAGGGGACTGAAGCTTTCTTT
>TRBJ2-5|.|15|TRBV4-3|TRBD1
CASSQEQGARETQYF
TGCGCCAGCAGCCAAGAACAGGGGGCGCGAGAGACCCAGTACTTC
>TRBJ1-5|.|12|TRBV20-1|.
CSAGGADRPAHF
TGCAGTGCCGGGGGGGCGGACCGTCCTGCGCATTTT
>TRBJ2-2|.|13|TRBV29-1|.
CSVWFGDTGELFF
TGCAGCGTTTGGTTCGGGGACACCGGGGAGCTGTTTTTT
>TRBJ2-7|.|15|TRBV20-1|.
CSASPRQGLYYEQYF
TGCAGTGCTAGTCCCAGACAGGGACTTTACTACGAGCAGTACTTC
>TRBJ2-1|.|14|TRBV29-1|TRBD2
CSVGVLAAYNEQFF
TGCAGCGTTGGCGTACTAGCGGCCTACAATGAGCAGTTCTTC
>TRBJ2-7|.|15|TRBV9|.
CASSGSELDSHEQYF
TGTGCCAGCAGCGGCAGTGAACTAGATTCCCACGAGCAGTACTTC
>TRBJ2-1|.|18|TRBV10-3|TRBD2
CAISAGTSGTETYNEQFF
TGTGCCATCAGTGCGGGGACTAGCGGGACAGAGACATACAATGAGCAGTTCTTC
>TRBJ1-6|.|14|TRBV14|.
CASSPVGANSPLHF
TGTGCCAGCAGCCCGGTGGGGGCCAATTCACCCCTCCACTTT
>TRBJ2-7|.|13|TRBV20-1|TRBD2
CSASVAGVPEQYF
TGCAGTGCTAGCGTAGCGGGAGTACCCGAGCAGTACTTC
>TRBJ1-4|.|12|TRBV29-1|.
CSVEDGDEKLFF
TGCAGCGTTGAAGACGGGGATGAAAAACTGTTTTTT
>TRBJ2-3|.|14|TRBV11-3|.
CASSLGMGTDTQYF
TGTGCCAGCAGCTTAGGGATGGGCACAGATACGCAGTATTTT
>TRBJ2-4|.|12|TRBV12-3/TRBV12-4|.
CASSRDKNIQYF
TGTGCCAGCTCCAGGGATAAAAACATTCAGTACTTC
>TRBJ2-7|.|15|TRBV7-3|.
CASSIYGGKGYEQYF
TGTGCCAGCAGCATCTACGGGGGTAAGGGCTACGAGCAGTACTTC
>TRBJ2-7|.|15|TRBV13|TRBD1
CASSSQGAAAYEQYF
TGTGCCAGCAGCTCACAGGGGGCCGCCGCCTACGAGCAGTACTTC